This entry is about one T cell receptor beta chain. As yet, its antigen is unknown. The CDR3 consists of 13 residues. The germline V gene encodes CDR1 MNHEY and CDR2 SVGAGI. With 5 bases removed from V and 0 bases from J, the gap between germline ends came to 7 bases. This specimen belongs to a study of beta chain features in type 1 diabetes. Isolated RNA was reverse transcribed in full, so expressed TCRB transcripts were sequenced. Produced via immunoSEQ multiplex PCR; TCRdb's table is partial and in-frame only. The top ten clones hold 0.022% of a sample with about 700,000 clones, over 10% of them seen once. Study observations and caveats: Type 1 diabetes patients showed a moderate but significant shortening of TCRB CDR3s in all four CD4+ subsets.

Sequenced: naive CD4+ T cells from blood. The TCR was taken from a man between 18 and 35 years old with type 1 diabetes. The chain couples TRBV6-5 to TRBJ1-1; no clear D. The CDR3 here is CASSPDLNTEAFF. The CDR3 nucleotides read TGTGCCAGCAGTCCGGACTTGAACACTGAAGCTTTCTTT.